Below are 29 T cell receptor beta chains sequenced from a single sample in a study of T cell responses to AZD1222 COVID-19 vaccine. Profiled with immunoSEQ multiplex PCR; TCRdb holds only in-frame clones, not every one. The sample has approximately 150,000 clones; 85% to 95% are singletons. The sample was peripheral blood, taken 28 days after the second AZD1222 dose. The receptors derive from an adult who received the AZD1222 COVID-19 vaccine.

The chain has TRBV28 and TRBJ1-1; TRBD1 matches at 7 bases. The germline gives CDR1 MDHEN, CDR2 SYDVKM. J lost 0 bases, V lost 5 bases, and 21 bases had no gene match. The CDR3 loop spans 20 amino acids. The CDR3 DNA reads TGTGCCAGCAGTCCCCCATTTATCCTTCCGGGACAGCTAATGAACACTGAAGCTTTCTTT. It translates to CASSPPFILPGQLMNTEAFF. Full variable domain (missing parts from reference TRBV28 and TRBJ1-1): DVKVTQSSRYLVKRTGEKVFLECVQDMDHENMFWYRQDPGLGLRLIYFSYDVKMKEKGDIPEGYSVSREKKERFSLILESASTNQTSMYLCASSPPFILPGQLMNTEAFFGQGTRLTVV.

This clone was seen a single time. The J gene is TRBJ2-5, the V gene TRBV5-1, with TRBD2 as a possible D gene (5 bases). V shed 7 bases and J shed 2 bases, with 12 bases lying between them. Germline V CDR1 and CDR2: SGHRS, YFSETQ. The CDR3 runs 13 residues. The CDR3 nucleotides are TGCGCCAGCGGGAGACAATTACAAGAGACCCAGTACTTC. Its translation: CASGRQLQETQYF.

The gene calls are TRBV9 and TRBJ2-1, with D possibly being TRBD2 (5 bases). In germline, CDR1 is SGDLS, CDR2 YYNGEE. Trimming took 0 bases from V and 4 from J, leaving 8 bases between them. The CDR3 contains 14 residues. CDR3 loop: CASSVAWTYNEQFF. The CDR3 DNA follows: TGTGCCAGCAGCGTAGCCTGGACTTACAATGAGCAGTTCTTC. Supplemented by reference TRBV9 and TRBJ2-1, the full variable domain reads DSGVTQTPKHLITATGQRVTLRCSPRSGDLSVYWYQQSLDQGLQFLIQYYNGEERAKGNILERFSAQQFPDLHSELNLSSLELGDSALYFCASSVAWTYNEQFFGPGTRLTVL.

J is TRBJ1-3 and V is TRBV6-5; TRBD1 agrees at 10 bases. The J segment lost 4 bases and the V segment lost 4 bases, leaving 7 bases of the junction unmatched. The CDR3 has 16 residues. Per germline, CDR1 MNHEY and CDR2 SVGAGI. The CDR3 nucleotides are TGTGCCAGCAGTTCAGGACAGGGGGTTTACGGAAACACCATATATTTT. Protein: CASSSGQGVYGNTIYF.

This chain joins TRBV3-1 (or the pseudogene TRBV3-2) and TRBJ2-1; D could derive from TRBD1 or TRBD2 (5 bases each). V gave up 3 bases and J gave up 6 bases, with 12 bases separating them. There are 14 residues in the CDR3. Germline CDR1 LGHDT, CDR2 YNNKEL (reference sequence). CDR3 region: CASSHPGTFNEQFF. In DNA form, the CDR3 reads TGTGCCAGCAGCCACCCGGGGACCTTCAATGAGCAGTTCTTC.

V is TRBV18 and J is TRBJ1-2, with D possibly being TRBD1 (5 bases). This CDR3 has 11 amino acids. The germline V gene encodes CDR1 KGHSH and CDR2 LQKENI. The ends were cut back, 4 bases at V and 5 bases at J, with 5 bases in the middle. The CDR3, as DNA: TGTGCCAGCTCACAGGGGTATGGCTACACCTTC. It codes for CASSQGYGYTF.

The chain joins TRBV6-5 to TRBJ1-1, with unresolved D. The V end lost 7 bases, the J end lost 3 bases, and 15 bases lay between the germline ends. The CDR3 spans 14 residues. The germline gives CDR1 MNHEY, CDR2 SVGAGI. The CDR3 DNA sequence: TGTGCCAGCACCGAGGAATGGCTTGACACTGAAGCTTTCTTT. Translation: CASTEEWLDTEAFF.

This sequence joins TRBV12-3 or TRBV12-4 and TRBJ1-2, with TRBD1 as a possible D gene (5 bases). Trimming removed 5 bases from V and 4 bases from J, with 11 bases in between. The CDR3 covers 13 residues. As DNA, the CDR3 is TGTGCCAGCAGTGAGGGGCAAAGCTATGGCTACACCTTC. It yields the protein CASSEGQSYGYTF.

This chain connects TRBV4-3 to TRBJ1-4; 8 bases map to TRBD1. The CDR3 is 16 amino acids. The germline V gene encodes CDR1 LGHNA and CDR2 YSLEER. V shed 0 bases, J shed 4 bases, and the junction held 4 bases outside the gene matches. In DNA, the CDR3 is TGCGCCAGCAGCCAAGATCACAGGGGGATTAATGAAAAACTGTTTTTT. Translating it yields CASSQDHRGINEKLFF.

This chain uses TRBV10-3 with TRBJ2-7; 7 nucleotides match TRBD1. Germline loops: CDR1 ENHRY, CDR2 SYGVKD. The CDR3 totals 15 residues. With 8 bases clipped from V and 5 bases from J, the junction kept 15 bases outside the gene matches. For the CDR3, the DNA is TGTGCCATCGGGGTTACGGGACAGACCTTCGACGAGCAGTACTTC. Translation gives CAIGVTGQTFDEQYF.

The rearrangement uses TRBV30 and TRBJ2-7, with a possible D match to TRBD2 (6 bases). V shed 0 bases and J shed 2 bases, with 20 bases lying between them. Germline CDR1 is GTSNPN and CDR2 is SVGIG (reference sequence). The CDR3 has 17 residues. The CDR3 protein is CAWSVDRDSERAYEQYF. As DNA, the CDR3 is TGTGCCTGGAGTGTCGACCGGGACTCAGAAAGGGCCTACGAGCAGTACTTC. Full variable domain (rest looked up from reference TRBV30 and TRBJ2-7): SQTIHQWPATLVQPVGSPLSLECTVEGTSNPNLYWYRQAAGRGLQLLFYSVGIGQISSEVPQNLSASRPQDRQFILSSKKLLLSDSGFYLCAWSVDRDSERAYEQYFGPGTRLTVT.

J is TRBJ1-1 and V is TRBV30, with a tentative D call TRBD1 (6 bases). The CDR3 length is 12 residues. The germline V gene has CDR1 GTSNPN and CDR2 SVGIG (reference sequence). Trimming shortened V by 5 bases and J by 3 bases, and 10 bases separated the two germline ends. Here the CDR3 DNA reads TGTGCCTGGGCAGGGGTTTACACTGAAGCTTTCTTT. This sequence encodes CAWAGVYTEAFF.

Turning to this clone: One end of the junction fails to match germline, which may point to a read error. The V and J genes are TRBV27 and TRBJ1-1, with TRBD1 matching over 8 bases. The CDR3 length is 14 residues. Germline CDR1 MNHEY, CDR2 SMNVEV (reference sequence). The CDR3: CASSIDRGSSEAFF. CDR3 bases: TGTGCCAGCAGTATAGACAGGGGATCGTCTGAGGCTTTCTTT.

V is TRBV18 and J is TRBJ2-5, with 7 bases aligning to TRBD2. The CDR3 loop spans 14 amino acids. J was trimmed by 2 bases and V by 6 bases; bases with no gene match: 6. From germline, CDR1 is KGHSH and CDR2 LQKENI. The CDR3 DNA is TGTGCCAGCTCTCCCGGACTAGTACAAGAGACCCAGTACTTC. It specifies CASSPGLVQETQYF.

V is TRBV9 and J is TRBJ2-3, with D hard to call. Germline assignment: CDR1 SGDLS and CDR2 YYNGEE. The CDR3 is 12 residues long. The V end lost 5 bases, the J end lost 2 bases, and 6 bases lay between the germline ends. CDR3 DNA: TGTGCCAGCAGGGGCCTCACAGATACGCAGTATTTT. Translation gives CASRGLTDTQYF.

The chain has TRBV5-1 and TRBJ1-4; no clear D gene. This CDR3 is built from 13 residues. Germline lookup yields CDR1 SGHRS and CDR2 YFSETQ. The V and J ends lost 5 bases and 6 bases respectively, with 11 bases between them. CDR3 sequence: CASRARDYEKLFF. As DNA, the CDR3 is TGCGCCAGCAGGGCACGTGATTATGAAAAACTGTTTTTT.

The chain couples TRBV28 to TRBJ1-3, with D unclear. V was pared by 6 bases and J by 2 bases, with 14 bases between. The CDR3 is 15 residues long. Germline values: CDR1 MDHEN, CDR2 SYDVKM. In DNA form, the CDR3 reads TGTGCCAGCAGCCTCCAGCGGATTACTGGAAACACCATATATTTT. Its translation is CASSLQRITGNTIYF.

The chain links TRBV5-6 to TRBJ1-1, with 7 bases lining up with TRBD1. From germline, CDR1 is SGHDT and CDR2 YYEEEE. V shed 0 bases and J 4 bases; nucleotides not matched to a gene: 15. This CDR3 comprises 18 residues. The chain's CDR3 is CASSLAFATGVLSTEAFF. The CDR3 region has the DNA TGTGCCAGCAGCTTGGCGTTCGCCACAGGGGTTTTAAGCACTGAAGCTTTCTTT.

The chain carries TRBV4-1 and TRBJ2-1; D uncertain. The germline V gene has CDR1 MGHRA and CDR2 YSYEKL. The CDR3 is 12 amino acids. Trimming cost V 0 bases and J 6 bases, with 3 bases left between them. This chain's CDR3 is CASSQDGNEQFF. CDR3 nucleotide sequence: TGCGCCAGCAGCCAAGATGGCAATGAGCAGTTCTTC.

V gene TRBV5-8 combines with J gene TRBJ1-2; D ambiguous. Germline-derived CDR1 and CDR2 are SGHTS and YDEGEE. This CDR3 is 13 amino acids long. Trimming removed 0 bases at V and 6 bases at J, with 9 bases between. CDR3 amino acids: CASSLGRVDGYTF. In nucleotides, the CDR3 is TGTGCCAGCAGCTTGGGCAGAGTCGATGGCTACACCTTC.

CDR3 DNA: TGTGCCACCAGTGCAGGGGGTAAGGAGACCCAGTACTTC. Its protein product is CATSAGGKETQYF. This chain joins TRBV24-1 and TRBJ2-5, with 7 positions matching TRBD1. CDR3 length: 13 amino acids. Per germline, CDR1 KGHDR and CDR2 SFDVKD. Unmatched junction bases numbered 4, after V lost 5 bases and J lost 5 bases.

The chain couples TRBV10-2 to TRBJ1-6; D gene ambiguous. Germline V gene sequence: CDR1 WSHSY, CDR2 SAAADI. The V end lost 2 bases, the J end lost 0 bases, and 8 bases lay between the germline ends. The CDR3 extends over 16 amino acids. This CDR3 reads CASSERLRSYNSPLHF. CDR3 bases: TGCGCCAGCAGTGAGAGACTCCGCTCCTATAATTCACCCCTCCACTTT.

The chain is built from TRBV5-8 and TRBJ2-1; D is ambiguous. Trimming pared 9 bases from V and 1 base from J, leaving 20 bases between. In germline, CDR1 is SGHTS, CDR2 YDEGEE. The CDR3 runs to 16 residues. The CDR3 coding sequence is TGTGCCATCTCATCCCCCCCCACCTATTCCTACAATGAGCAGTTCTTC. Translating it yields CAISSPPTYSYNEQFF.

Points on this clone: Just one base apart from a much larger clone, this may be a read error. The rearrangement links TRBV11-2 to TRBJ1-2; possible D gene TRBD1, 6 bases. The length of the CDR3 is 13 residues. V lost 4 bases and J lost 2, with 8 bases in between. CDR1 is SGHAT and CDR2 is FQNNGV in the germline V gene. CDR3 loop: CASSSGQNYGYTF. As DNA, the CDR3 is TGTGCCAGCAGCTCAGGACAGAACTATGGCTACACCTTC.

The V gene is TRBV12-5, the J gene TRBJ2-1; 10 nucleotides line up with TRBD1. The germline gives CDR1 LGHNT, CDR2 FRNRAP. V was pared by 5 bases and J by 9 bases, with 7 bases of the junction left unmatched. The CDR3 is 14 residues long. The CDR3 sequence is CASGLGQGSGEQFF. The CDR3 bases are TGTGCTAGTGGTCTGGGACAGGGGAGCGGTGAGCAGTTCTTC.

The V gene is TRBV7-2, the J gene TRBJ1-2; maybe TRBD1 (5 bases). In germline, CDR1 is SGHTA, CDR2 FQGNSA. The V end was cut by 1 base, the J end by 1 base, with 13 bases between. The CDR3 is 16 residues long. The CDR3 nucleotides are TGTGCCAGCAGCTTAGGGAGGATCGACAGTAACTATGGCTACACCTTC. Translating it yields CASSLGRIDSNYGYTF.

The genes are TRBV5-3 and TRBJ2-7; 8 nucleotides agree with TRBD1. TRBV5-3 is an open reading frame, and its role is uncertain. The CDR3 is 14 residues long. With V trimmed by 2 bases and J by 6 bases, 7 bases remained unmatched. The CDR3 here is CARSFRDRGVEQYV. The CDR3, as DNA: TGTGCCAGAAGCTTTAGAGACAGGGGAGTCGAGCAGTACGTC.

This clone was observed once. The chain combines TRBV7-9 with TRBJ1-1; unclear D gene. The CDR3 length is 12 residues. Trimming took off 5 bases at V and 1 base at J, with 5 bases between the two ends. Germline V CDR1 and CDR2: SEHNR, FQNEAQ (reference sequence). CDR3 amino acids: CASSRTNTEAFF. CDR3 DNA sequence: TGTGCCAGCAGCCGGACGAACACTGAAGCTTTCTTT.

The gene calls are TRBV28 and TRBJ1-2; 10 bases match TRBD1. Germline V gene sequence: CDR1 MDHEN, CDR2 SYDVKM. This CDR3 has 15 amino acids. V was clipped by 5 bases and J by 4 bases; unmatched bases: 7. The CDR3 DNA reads TGTGCCAGCAGTACCCGGACAGGGGGGAGCTATGGCTACACCTTC. Translated: CASSTRTGGSYGYTF.